These 7 T cell receptor beta chains came from one sample sequenced in a study of patients and donors after allogeneic stem cell transplantation. Each CDR3 protein gets one entry after TCRdb re-called the RT-PCR reads with MiXCR. Found here are roughly 880,000 distinct CDR3 sequences, more than 15% of them singletons; the top ten hold 5% to 6.5%. Material for sequencing was blood, either unsorted or a sorted T cell fraction (not recorded which). These TCRs come from a human donor who was either an allogeneic HSCT recipient or a stem cell or donor lymphocyte infusion donor (not recorded which). It is not recorded whose cells these are; they may come from a transplant donor.

The chain joins TRBV7-9 to TRBJ1-1; 7 bases agree with TRBD1. The CDR3 is 12 residues long. V gave up 2 bases and J gave up 9 bases; unmatched junction bases: 3. From germline, CDR1 is SEHNR and CDR2 FQNEAQ (reference sequence). The CDR3 here is CASSLRGQQAFF. The CDR3 DNA is TGTGCCAGCAGCTTAAGGGGACAGCAAGCTTTCTTT.

In its sample, this clonotype was seen many times. V gene TRBV29-1 combines with J gene TRBJ2-1; tentative D call: TRBD2 (5 bases). Germline V gives CDR1 SQVTM, CDR2 ANQGSEA. There are 11 residues in the CDR3. The V gene lost 4 bases and the J gene lost 7 bases, with 8 bases spanning the gap. The DNA of the CDR3 is TGCAGCGTTGGAGGCGGGAATGAGCAGTTCTTC. This gives the protein CSVGGGNEQFF.

This clonotype came up a few times. This sequence joins TRBV15 and TRBJ2-1, with 7 bases fitting TRBD1. The CDR3 consists of 15 residues. J gave up 7 bases and V 1 base, and 7 bases lay outside the gene matches. CDR1 is LNHNV and CDR2 is YYDKDF in the germline V gene (reference sequence). Here the CDR3 DNA reads TGTGCCACCAGCAGAGGTGGGACAGACTCGAATGAGCAGTTCTTC. Translating gives CATSRGGTDSNEQFF.

This clonotype was seen ten or more times. V gene TRBV11-2 combines with J gene TRBJ1-1; D uncertain. Germline V CDR1 and CDR2: SGHAT, FQNNGV. V lost 4 bases and J 7 bases, leaving 10 bases between the germline ends. This CDR3 spans 12 amino acids. The CDR3 bases are TGTGCCAGCAGCTCTAGACGGATTGAAGCTTTCTTT. Protein product: CASSSRRIEAFF.

Here the CDR3 reads CASSLGGNRGDRYGYTF. The DNA for the CDR3 is TGTGCCAGCAGCTTAGGGGGAAATAGAGGAGACAGATATGGCTACACCTTC. The chain joins TRBV11-2 to TRBJ1-2; maybe TRBD1 (5 bases). CDR1 is SGHAT, CDR2 FQNNGV, per germline. The CDR3 contains 17 residues. V dropped 1 base and J dropped 5 bases, with 20 bases sitting between them.

This clonotype showed up just a few times. This chain links TRBV28 with TRBJ1-1; maybe TRBD1 (6 bases). V was cut by 5 bases and J by 5 bases, with 9 bases left in between. CDR3 length: 12 residues. Germline-derived CDR1 and CDR2 are MDHEN and SYDVKM. The CDR3 loop is CASSQTGTEAFF. As DNA, the CDR3 is TGTGCCAGCAGTCAAACAGGGACTGAAGCTTTCTTT.

This clonotype was seen more than once but under ten times. This rearrangement joins TRBV15 to TRBJ2-5; D uncertain. V dropped 5 bases and J dropped 5 bases, with 9 bases sitting between them. Germline values: CDR1 LNHNV, CDR2 YYDKDF (reference sequence). This CDR3 has 12 residues. The chain's CDR3 is CATSPSTETQYF. The DNA for the CDR3 is TGTGCCACCAGCCCCTCTACGGAGACCCAGTACTTC.